This entry describes one T cell receptor beta chain. Its antigen is not identified. This specimen comes from a study of cytomegalovirus exposure and HLA in healthy donors. Broader study findings: The study recorded about 150 TCR beta chains that were cytomegalovirus-associated. Most likely, a cluster of highly shared sequence variants arose as a sequencing artifact. In an earlier analysis, about 87% or about 30%: the productive usage of most TCR beta V segments. V- and J-gene trimming in TCR beta was tied to a missense DCLRE1C variant by an analysis performed later.

The length of the CDR3 is 18 residues. Germline V lookup: CDR1 MNHEY, CDR2 SMNVEV (reference sequence). V lost 2 bases and J lost 6; bases outside the gene matches: 11. PCR primers comprised 60 Vbeta and 13 Jbeta primers. TCRdb keeps only in-frame clones here, not all; method: immunoSEQ multiplex PCR. In the table there are around 150,000 clones, roughly 82% of which are singletons. The clonotype originates from a girl aged 5-17 years in good health and CMV-seropositive. The sample was PBMCs. The V and J genes are TRBV27 and TRBJ1-4; 11 bases agree with TRBD1. The CDR3 coding sequence is TGTGCCAGCAGTTTACCATTGAGGGACAGGGGGAATGATGAAAAACTGTTTTTT. Its protein is CASSLPLRDRGNDEKLFF. Filled out from reference TRBV27 and TRBJ1-4, the complete variable domain reads EAQVTQNPRYLITVTGKKLTVTCSQNMNHEYMSWYRQDPGLGLRQIYYSMNVEVTDKGDVPEGYKVSRKEKRNFPLILESPSPNQTSLYFCASSLPLRDRGNDEKLFFGSGTQLSVL.